Detailed here is one T cell receptor beta chain. The sample originates from a study of blood T cell dynamics during melanoma immunotherapy. Sequenced by immunoSEQ multiplex PCR; TCRdb stores in-frame clones only, minus some. The profile shows several thousand clones, about 88% of them singletons. Time point noted: week 3, after first cycle of checkpoint inhibitor. One draw preceded checkpoint blockade; another followed its first cycle at week 3. The sequencing here drew on blood, taken from a patient treated with checkpoint blockade. The TCR sequence derives from a human donor with melanoma.

Written as DNA, the CDR3 is TGTGCCAGCAGTGTAGCGGGAGACGGTGAGCAGTTCTTC. The encoded protein is CASSVAGDGEQFF. This rearrangement joins TRBV2 to TRBJ2-1; 9 bases fit TRBD2. CDR1 SNHLY and CDR2 FYNNEI come from the germline V gene. Trimming removed 4 bases from V and 9 bases from J; junction bases left unmatched: 4. The CDR3 spans 13 residues.